This entry features one T cell receptor (beta chain) sequence. Its specificity is unknown. The PCR had 60 Vbeta and 13 Jbeta primers. This table comes from immunoSEQ multiplex PCR, and its TCRdb copy is limited to in-frame clones, with some not included. The repertoire holds some 150,000 clones, with 60% to 85% as singletons. The data derive from a study of cytomegalovirus exposure and HLA in healthy donors. Study-wide results and limits: In a later analysis, V- and J-gene trimming of beta chains associated with a DCLRE1C missense variant, replicated independently.

The CDR3 contains 15 residues. J lost 5 bases, V lost 11 bases, and 16 bases had no gene match. Specimen: PBMCs. This receptor was taken from a man between 45 and 60 years old in good health and CMV-seropositive. This chain uses TRBV6-7 with TRBJ2-7, with 9 bases aligning to TRBD1. TRBV6-7 carries the ORF label, with uncertain function. The DNA of the CDR3 is TGTGCCGCCAAGTCGGGACAGGGTATCAAGAACGAGCAGTACTTC. Translating it yields CAAKSGQGIKNEQYF.